Given below is one T cell receptor beta chain in context. The table came from immunoSEQ multiplex PCR; TCRdb's copy has only in-frame clones and leaves some out. The data contain fewer than 95,000 clones, 91% of them seen just once; the ten biggest clones take up 15% to 19%. This sample stems from a study of control samples from healthy donors and cancer patients. The TCR was taken from a man aged 25-45 years in good health. What was sequenced was blood.

The CDR3 reads CASSPGAGGPSGSYNEQFF. The CDR3 DNA is TGTGCCAGCAGCCCTGGAGCGGGAGGGCCGTCTGGTTCCTACAATGAGCAGTTCTTC. The chain uses TRBV7-6 and TRBJ2-1; 10 positions agree with TRBD2. J gave up 1 base and V 5 bases, and 14 bases lay outside the gene matches. Germline V gene lookup returns CDR1 SGHVS and CDR2 FNYEAQ. The CDR3 totals 19 residues.